This T cell receptor beta chain emerged from a study of shared clonotypes between healthy human individuals (dated by TCRdb to about 2020). Study-level background: The cohort comprised a couple of women and three men aged 18 to 49 years. Leukapheresis yielded between about 0.85 and 10 billion PBMCs per donor. Libraries were prepared and TCR repertoires were sequenced by different laboratories using diverse techniques, in order to increase sequencing depth and limit assay-specific biases. Blood TCR repertoires of a handful of healthy adults were deeply sequenced to estimate repertoire size and the extent of clonotype sharing between individuals. For each donor, three plates each were used for CD4 naive and CD4 memory, two plates were used for CD8 naive, and one plate was used for CD8 memory. Study-level results and caveats: Sampling was restricted to blood, and TCR repertoires in tissue are likely to differ from TCR repertoires in blood. Rarefaction of sorted-subset datasets indicated incomplete sequencing despite the large sequencing depth. Approximately 5% of naive CD4, 3% to 4% of naive CD8, 2.3% of memory CD4, and 0.4% of memory CD8 clonotypes were shared across a few donors. Because the study included only a small number of donors, the genetic and exposure-history diversity represented was limited. Pairwise subsampling indicated that sequencing depth was expected to affect the degree of clonotype sharing among donors. Compared with non-shared clonotypes, clonotypes shared by all four sorted-subset donors had higher generation probabilities. Naive subsets generally had larger estimated clonotype richness than memory subsets did.

The CDR3, cysteine through phenylalanine, is 11 amino acids long. Only the CDR3 DNA is retained, 33 bases long and in frame from the first base. The germline V gene gives CDR1 as SGHRS and CDR2 as YFSETQ. V gives up 5 bases and J gives up 4 bases, and the segment between their germline ends measures 6 bases. TCR CDR3 regions were amplified from genomic DNA by multiplex PCR using the deep immunoSEQ assay. For each cell subset, the extracted genomic DNA was distributed evenly across all wells of several immunoSEQ 96-well plates, and each plate served as one replicate. Each replicate PCR for sorted subsets received 150 to 250 ng genomic DNA, equal to around 32,000 T cell genomes. Purified libraries were quantified with a Qubit 3.0 fluorometer, sized on a Bioanalyzer 2100, and re-quantified with the KAPA Library Quantification kit. Every immunoSEQ 96-well plate was sequenced on a dedicated single-read 150-cycle Illumina NextSeq 550 flow cell. The study's processing was this. Because the immunoSEQ output included only junctional sequences and no quality scores, the filtering could not be the same as the filtering used for full-length reads. To assign V/J genes and CDR3, sequences were annotated against IMGT germline references using PyIR, a Python wrapper for IgBLAST v1.9. Any read was removed if the V/J assignment was weak (E-value above 1e-6), the CDR3 was missing, or the read contained stop codons, out-of-frame junctions, or ambiguous translated residues. A V3J clonotype was defined by an identical inferred V gene, J gene, and CDR3 amino acid sequence. To compute the percentage overlap between repertoires, the number of shared unique clonotypes was divided by the size of the smaller repertoire. Repertoire richness was assessed with RTK rarefaction, the Chao1 estimator, and Recon v2.1 estimates of unobserved clonotypes. Generation probabilities for all TCRbeta clonotypes obtained by the gDNA method from several donors were computed using OLGA. Entries here come from immuneACCESS through TCRdb and include only in-frame sequences with V and J called. Some clones fail to appear in such tables; in the studies checked, an unresolved V gene covers under half of the shortfall, and the cause of the remainder is unknown. The DNA was the basis for D and trimming; V, J and clone size are from that table. Across this sample there are 850,000 to 1,100,000 clones, with 70% to 85% seen only once. The ten largest clones capture over 0.8% of the sample.

Healthy HIV-negative adults with no recently reported acute infections or vaccinations were included as donors. Every donor was a Caucasian adult living in Nashville, Tennessee, USA. CD4+ T cells were enriched by magnetic negative selection; naive cells were then positively selected on CD45RA, and the negative fraction formed the memory subset. Blood was collected by leukapheresis, and PBMCs were isolated by Ficoll-Histopaque density gradient centrifugation and then cryopreserved in liquid nitrogen vapor phase. Analytical flow cytometry was used to check the purity and quantity of every magnetically sorted T cell population. Genomic DNA was isolated from every sorted fraction and measured by UV absorbance on a Nanodrop 2000c. Of note for this clone: This receptor's antigen is unknown. Base qualities are not at hand, and no much larger clone is one base apart.

The clonotype comes from a man between 18 and 29 years old in good health. Some clones in this sample may be carry-over from other donors' samples. This chain is built from TRBV5-1 and TRBJ2-5; the D gene assignment is ambiguous. The sequenced sample consisted of memory CD4+ T cells from PBMCs. The sample's cell subset or site label is to be understood as: CD45RA-negative fraction. The CDR3 corresponds to CASSDRETQYF. Here is the DNA: TGCGCCAGCAGTGACCGAGAGACCCAGTACTTC.